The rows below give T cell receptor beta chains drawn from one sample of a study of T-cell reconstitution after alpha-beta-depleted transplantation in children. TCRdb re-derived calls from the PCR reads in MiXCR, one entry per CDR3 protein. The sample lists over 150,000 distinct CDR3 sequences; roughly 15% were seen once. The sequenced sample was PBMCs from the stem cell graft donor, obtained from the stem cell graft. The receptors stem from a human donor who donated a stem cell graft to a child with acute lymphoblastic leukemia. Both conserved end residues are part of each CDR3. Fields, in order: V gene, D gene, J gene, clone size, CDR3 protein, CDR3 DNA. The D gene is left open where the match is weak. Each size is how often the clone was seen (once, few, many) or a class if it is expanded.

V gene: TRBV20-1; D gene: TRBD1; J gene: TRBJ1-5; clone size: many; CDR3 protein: CSAREGQGAGQPQHF; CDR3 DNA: TGCAGTGCTAGAGAGGGACAGGGGGCTGGTCAGCCCCAGCATTTT
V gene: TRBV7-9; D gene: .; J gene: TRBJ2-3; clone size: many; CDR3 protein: CASSFDGTSTDTQYF; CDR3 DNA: TGTGCCAGCAGCTTCGACGGGACGAGCACAGATACGCAGTATTTT
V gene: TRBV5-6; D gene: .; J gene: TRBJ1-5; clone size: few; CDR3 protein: CASSSWDRRSAQHF; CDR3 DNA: TGTGCCAGCAGCTCGTGGGATCGTCGTTCGGCCCAGCATTTT
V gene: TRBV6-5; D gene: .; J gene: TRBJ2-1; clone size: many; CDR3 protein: CASSTNNEQFF; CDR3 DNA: TGTGCCAGCAGTACAAACAATGAGCAGTTCTTC
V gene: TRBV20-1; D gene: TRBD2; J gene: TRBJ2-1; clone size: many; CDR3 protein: CSVELAGAILPGGEQFF; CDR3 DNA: TGCAGTGTAGAACTAGCGGGAGCCATACTCCCTGGAGGTGAGCAGTTCTTC
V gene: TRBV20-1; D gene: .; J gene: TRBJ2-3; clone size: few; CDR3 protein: CSVRTGTDTQYF; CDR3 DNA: TGCAGTGTACGGACCGGCACAGATACGCAGTATTTT
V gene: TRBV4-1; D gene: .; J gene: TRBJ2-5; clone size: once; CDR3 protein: CASSLYGGGRDGRETQYF; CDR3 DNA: TGCGCCAGCAGCCTTTACGGAGGGGGGCGGGACGGCCGTGAGACCCAGTACTTC
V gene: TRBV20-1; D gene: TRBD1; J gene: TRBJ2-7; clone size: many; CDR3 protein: CSARDRGLFEQYF; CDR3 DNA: TGCAGTGCTAGAGACAGGGGGCTCTTCGAGCAGTACTTC
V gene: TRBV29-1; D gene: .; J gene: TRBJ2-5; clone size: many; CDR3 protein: CSVAQETQYF; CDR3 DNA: TGCAGCGTTGCTCAAGAGACCCAGTACTTC
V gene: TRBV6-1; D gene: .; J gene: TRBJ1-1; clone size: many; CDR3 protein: CASSTLAGRGNTEAFF; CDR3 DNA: TGTGCCAGCAGTACCTTGGCGGGCAGGGGGAACACTGAAGCTTTCTTT